The 24 T cell receptor beta chains below come from one sample, sequenced in a study of blood T cell repertoires in COVID-19. TCRdb keeps only in-frame clones here, not all; method: immunoSEQ multiplex PCR. The table has roughly 150,000 clones, approximately 81% seen once. Sequenced sample: PBMCs or T cells enriched from blood (not recorded which). All receptors derive from a man aged 55-75 years who had recovered from COVID-19.

The rearrangement uses TRBV25-1 and TRBJ2-3, with unresolved D. CDR1 is MGHDK, CDR2 SYGVNS, per germline. The CDR3 consists of 14 residues. V shed 2 bases and J shed 1 base, with 7 bases lying between them. The CDR3 protein is CASSEVLGTDTQYF. The CDR3 bases are TGTGCCAGCAGTGAAGTACTTGGCACAGATACGCAGTATTTT.

The V call is TRBV7-6, the J call TRBJ1-3, with D tentatively TRBD1 (6 bases). This CDR3 spans 16 amino acids. Trimming cost V 2 bases and J 1 base, with 12 bases left between them. The V gene's germline CDR1 is SGHVS and CDR2 FNYEAQ. As DNA, the CDR3 is TGTGCCAGCAGCTTATCGACAGGTCAATCTGGAAACACCATATATTTT. This gives the protein CASSLSTGQSGNTIYF.

The CDR3 spells CASSPSAATEAFF. CDR3 DNA: TGTGCCAGCAGCCCTTCTGCGGCCACTGAAGCTTTCTTT. The rearrangement joins TRBV9 to TRBJ1-1; D is uncertain. V lost 4 bases, J lost 4 bases, and 11 bases lay in between. The CDR3 consists of 13 residues. The V gene's germline CDR1 is SGDLS and CDR2 YYNGEE. The complete variable domain, with remaining parts taken from reference TRBV9 and TRBJ1-1, reads DSGVTQTPKHLITATGQRVTLRCSPRSGDLSVYWYQQSLDQGLQFLIQYYNGEERAKGNILERFSAQQFPDLHSELNLSSLELGDSALYFCASSPSAATEAFFGQGTRLTVV.

V usage is TRBV24-1 and J usage is TRBJ2-1; 12 nucleotides match TRBD1. This CDR3 region has 13 residues. Germline CDR1 and CDR2: KGHDR and SFDVKD. The J segment lost 7 bases and the V segment lost 9 bases, leaving 3 bases of the junction unmatched. CDR3 sequence (DNA): TGTGCCACCGGGACAGGGGGCTGGAATGAGCAGTTCTTC. It encodes CATGTGGWNEQFF.

The CDR3 DNA is TGTGCCAGCAGCTTAACCGGGGGGACTTATCGGTACTTC. Translating it yields CASSLTGGTYRYF. The rearrangement joins TRBV7-3 to TRBJ2-7, with 7 bases fitting TRBD2. This CDR3 contains 13 residues. Germline V gene lookup returns CDR1 SGHTA and CDR2 FQGTGA. V shed 0 bases, J shed 12 bases, and the junction held 8 bases outside the gene matches.

This chain connects TRBV7-6 to TRBJ2-7; 9 bases fit TRBD2. Germline lookup yields CDR1 SGHVS and CDR2 FNYEAQ. There are 16 residues in the CDR3. J lost 3 bases, V lost 1 base, and 7 bases had no gene match. DNA for the CDR3: TGTGCCAGCAGCTTAGATGGGCTAGCGGGAATCTACGAGCAGTACTTC. It is translated as CASSLDGLAGIYEQYF.

The gene calls are TRBV5-1 and TRBJ2-3; 8 bases agree with TRBD1. This CDR3 spans 16 amino acids. V was clipped by 4 bases and J by 4 bases; unmatched bases: 11. Germline CDR1 is SGHRS and CDR2 is YFSETQ. The CDR3 DNA reads as TGCGCCAGCAGCCCCACGACCCAGGGGGCAGCAGATACGCAGTATTTT. This translates into CASSPTTQGAADTQYF.

The chain joins TRBV5-5 to TRBJ1-5; no definite D call. Germline values: CDR1 SGHKS, CDR2 YYEKEE (reference sequence). Deletions cut 3 bases from V and 1 base from J, with 23 bases between. This CDR3 is built from 19 residues. The CDR3: CASSSPGREEIASNQPQHF. The CDR3 DNA reads TGTGCCAGCAGCTCACCGGGTCGCGAAGAGATTGCGAGCAATCAGCCCCAGCATTTT.

This chain joins TRBV11-2 and TRBJ1-3; D possibly corresponds to TRBD1 (6 bases). The CDR3 totals 16 residues. The germline V gene has CDR1 SGHAT and CDR2 FQNNGV. V gave up 5 bases and J gave up 0 bases, with 14 bases separating them. The CDR3 DNA follows: TGTGCCAGCAGCCCCGTGACAGGCTACTCTGGAAACACCATATATTTT. Translated: CASSPVTGYSGNTIYF.

This clone has just a few counts. The chain couples TRBV24-1 to TRBJ1-4; 9 bases are a match to TRBD1. CDR1 KGHDR and CDR2 SFDVKD come from the germline V gene. This CDR3 is 15 amino acids long. V lost 4 bases and J lost 6; bases outside the gene matches: 5. The DNA for the CDR3 is TGTGCCACCAGTGACTCGGGACAGGGAGATGAAAAACTGTTTTTT. This encodes CATSDSGQGDEKLFF.

This chain joins TRBV7-3 and TRBJ1-1; no firm D call. Trimming took off 5 bases at V and 5 bases at J, with 12 bases between the two ends. The germline gives CDR1 SGHTA, CDR2 FQGTGA. The CDR3 runs 13 residues. The CDR3 region is CASSTLPGTEAFF. In DNA form, the CDR3 reads TGTGCCAGCAGCACCCTCCCGGGAACTGAAGCTTTCTTT.

This clone was detected a few times. The chain is built from TRBV5-1 and TRBJ2-7, with 8 bases identical to TRBD2. V trimming: 0 bases; J trimming: 1 base; junction bases outside the gene matches: 6. This CDR3 is 16 amino acids long. Germline values: CDR1 SGHRS, CDR2 YFSETQ. CDR3 amino acids: CASSLAAGGISYEQYF. The CDR3 region has the DNA TGCGCCAGCAGCTTGGCTGCGGGAGGCATATCCTACGAGCAGTACTTC. The whole variable domain, remainder taken from reference TRBV5-1 and TRBJ2-7, is KAGVTQTPRYLIKTRGQQVTLSCSPISGHRSVSWYQQTPGQGLQFLFEYFSETQRNKGNFPGRFSGRQFSNSRSEMNVSTLELGDSALYLCASSLAAGGISYEQYFGPGTRLTVT.

This clone was detected once. V and J are TRBV18 and TRBJ2-2, with TRBD1 identical over 7 bases. Germline V gene lookup returns CDR1 KGHSH and CDR2 LQKENI. There are 17 residues in the CDR3. V was pared by 4 bases and J by 4 bases, with 12 bases of the junction left unmatched. The CDR3 sequence: CASSRKQGPLGTGELFF. CDR3 nucleotides: TGTGCCAGCTCACGTAAACAGGGGCCCTTGGGCACCGGGGAGCTGTTTTTT.

The CDR3 here is CASRRTGGEDYGYTF. As DNA, the CDR3 is TGTGCCAGCAGGCGGACAGGGGGCGAGGACTATGGCTACACCTTC. The chain has TRBV6-5 and TRBJ1-2; 11 nucleotides agree with TRBD1. The V segment lost 6 bases and the J segment 3 bases; nucleotides outside the gene matches: 6. The CDR3 covers 15 residues. Per germline, CDR1 MNHEY and CDR2 SVGAGI.

The genes are TRBV3-1 (or the pseudogene TRBV3-2) and TRBJ2-3, with 8 bases aligning to TRBD1. In germline, CDR1 is LGHDT, CDR2 YNNKEL (reference sequence). J lost 6 bases, V lost 1 base, and 6 bases had no gene match. The CDR3 length is 15 residues. The CDR3 is CASSQGGQGLDTQYF. The CDR3 DNA sequence: TGTGCCAGCAGCCAAGGTGGACAGGGCTTGGATACGCAGTATTTT.

J is TRBJ1-6 and V is TRBV27; D unclear. The V gene's germline CDR1 is MNHEY and CDR2 SMNVEV (reference sequence). This CDR3 is built from 13 residues. V shed 3 bases and J shed 7 bases, with 7 bases lying between them. The CDR3 sequence is CASSFSRNSPLHF. DNA of the CDR3: TGTGCCAGCAGTTTTTCTAGGAATTCACCCCTCCACTTT.

V and J are TRBV24-1 and TRBJ2-1; 8 nucleotides agree with TRBD2. Germline trimming cut 9 bases from V and 6 bases from J; bases unmatched to any gene: 12. Germline V gives CDR1 KGHDR, CDR2 SFDVKD. The CDR3 runs to 15 residues. Here the CDR3 DNA reads TGTGCCACCGCTAAGTTAGCGGGGCAACCCAATGAGCAGTTCTTC. Translation: CATAKLAGQPNEQFF.

The chain uses TRBV19 and TRBJ2-1, with 15 bases lining up with TRBD2. Trimming removed 2 bases from V and 1 base from J; junction bases left unmatched: 6. The CDR3 has 19 amino acids. CDR1 is LNHDA and CDR2 is SQIVND in the germline V gene (reference sequence). In nucleotides, the CDR3 is TGTGCCAGTAGTATAAAGGGACTAGCGGGGGGTTGGTCCTACAATGAGCAGTTCTTC. Translated: CASSIKGLAGGWSYNEQFF.

The genes are TRBV11-2 and TRBJ2-7; the match to TRBD2 covers 9 bases. Germline lookup yields CDR1 SGHAT and CDR2 FQNNGV. This CDR3 contains 15 residues. V trimming: 4 bases; J trimming: 3 bases; junction bases outside the gene matches: 7. The CDR3 bases are TGTGCCAGCAGCTCCCGACTAGCGGCCAGCTACGAGCAGTACTTC. Protein: CASSSRLAASYEQYF.

Comment on this clone: The junction departs from the called germline gene at one end, perhaps through a read error. The rearrangement joins TRBV19 to TRBJ2-7; D not resolved. Germline CDR1 reads LNHDA; CDR2 reads SQIVND (reference sequence). The CDR3 runs to 14 residues. The DNA for the CDR3 is TGTGCCAGTAGCATAGAAAACACCTTCTACGAGCAGTACTTC. Amino acid sequence: CASSIENTFYEQYF.

This clone was counted between two and nine times. This chain joins TRBV30 and TRBJ1-1; D not certain. Germline CDR1 and CDR2: GTSNPN and SVGIG (reference sequence). Trimming shortened V by 2 bases and J by 6 bases, and 10 bases separated the two germline ends. The CDR3 has 12 residues. The CDR3 bases are TGTGCCTGGAGTAGAGGGAAGGCTGAAGCTTTCTTT. It codes for CAWSRGKAEAFF.

Here the CDR3 reads CASSQDLITSWETQYF. CDR3 sequence (DNA): TGTGCCAGCAGCCAAGATTTGATAACTAGCTGGGAGACCCAGTACTTC. The chain carries TRBV14 and TRBJ2-5, with D tentatively TRBD2 (6 bases). Germline CDR1 is SGHDN and CDR2 is FVKESK. Trimming left V 0 bases short and J 5 bases short, with 16 bases between. There are 16 residues in the CDR3.

The V and J genes are TRBV7-8 and TRBJ1-2; the match to TRBD1 covers 10 bases. V gave up 5 bases and J gave up 1 base; unmatched junction bases: 7. CDR1 and CDR2 (germline): SGHVS, FQNEAQ. This CDR3 comprises 16 residues. The CDR3 here is CASSSDRGRGNYGYTF. DNA for the CDR3: TGTGCCAGCAGCAGCGACAGGGGGCGGGGTAACTATGGCTACACCTTC.

This clone was seen a single time. The J gene is TRBJ2-7, the V gene TRBV10-3; tentative D call: TRBD2 (6 bases). V was shortened by 3 bases and J by 2 bases, with 17 bases between the two germline ends. The length of the CDR3 is 16 residues. Germline V lookup: CDR1 ENHRY, CDR2 SYGVKD. CDR3 bases: TGTGCCATCAGTGAAGAGGCGGGGTTACTTACCTACGAGCAGTACTTC. Translation gives CAISEEAGLLTYEQYF.